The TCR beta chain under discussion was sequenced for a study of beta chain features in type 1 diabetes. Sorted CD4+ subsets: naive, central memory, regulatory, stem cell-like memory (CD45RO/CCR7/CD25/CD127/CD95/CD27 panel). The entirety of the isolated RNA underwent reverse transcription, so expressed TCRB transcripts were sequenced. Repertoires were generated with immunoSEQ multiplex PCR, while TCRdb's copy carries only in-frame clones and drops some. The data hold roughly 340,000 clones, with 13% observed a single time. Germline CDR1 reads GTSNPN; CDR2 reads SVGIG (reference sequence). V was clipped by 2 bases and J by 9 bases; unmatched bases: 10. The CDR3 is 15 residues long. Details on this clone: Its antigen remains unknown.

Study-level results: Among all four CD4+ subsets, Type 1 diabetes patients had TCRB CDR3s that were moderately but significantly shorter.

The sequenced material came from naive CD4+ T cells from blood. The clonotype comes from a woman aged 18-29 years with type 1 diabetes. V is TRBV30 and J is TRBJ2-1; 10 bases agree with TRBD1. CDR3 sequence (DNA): TGTGCCTGGAGTACCGGGACAGGGGCCGGGGGTGAGCAGTTCTTC. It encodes CAWSTGTGAGGEQFF.